The rows below give T cell receptor beta chains drawn from one sample of a study of blood T cell repertoires in COVID-19. The data were produced by immunoSEQ multiplex PCR, yet TCRdb's version contains in-frame clones alone and is incomplete. The sample carries fewer than 200,000 clones, about 83% recorded once. Sequencing was done on a sample of PBMCs or T cells enriched from blood (not recorded which). The receptors shown here come from a woman between 50 and 59 years old in a cohort exposed to, infected with or recovered from COVID-19 (not recorded which). CDR3s include the opening cysteine and the closing phenylalanine or tryptophan. The D gene is left open where the match is weak. Clone size is stated in some rows and not others, as once, few, many or a class when expanded.

size	V	J	D	CDR3	DNA
few	TRBV12-3/TRBV12-4	TRBJ2-7	-	CASSSSEREQYF	TGTGCCAGCAGTTCCAGTGAGCGCGAGCAGTACTTC
-	TRBV11-3	TRBJ2-2	-	CASLTGFYPQVGNTGELFF	TGTGCCAGCCTAACAGGCTTTTACCCCCAGGTGGGGAACACCGGGGAGCTGTTTTTT
-	TRBV3-1/TRBV3-2	TRBJ1-1	TRBD1	CASSSRTGWGTEAFF	TGTGCCAGCAGCTCCCGGACAGGGTGGGGCACTGAAGCTTTCTTT
-	TRBV5-4	TRBJ2-1	TRBD2	CASSLAGGAYNEQFF	TGTGCCAGCAGCTTGGCGGGAGGGGCCTACAATGAGCAGTTCTTC
-	TRBV28	TRBJ2-3	TRBD2	CASSPLAGFQGTQYF	TGTGCCAGCAGTCCACTAGCGGGGTTTCAGGGGACGCAGTATTTT
-	TRBV28	TRBJ1-5	TRBD1	CASSFSGQGNQPQHF	TGTGCCAGCAGTTTCTCCGGACAGGGCAATCAGCCCCAGCATTTT
-	TRBV9	TRBJ2-7	-	CASSVAGGGEYEQYF	TGTGCCAGCAGCGTAGCAGGAGGGGGGGAGTACGAGCAGTACTTC
-	TRBV19	TRBJ1-1	TRBD1	CASSTLPGQGGTEAFF	TGTGCCAGTAGTACCTTACCGGGACAGGGGGGGACTGAAGCTTTCTTT
-	TRBV7-2	TRBJ2-7	TRBD2	CASSLAGGAYEQYF	TGTGCCAGCAGCTTAGCGGGGGGGGCCTACGAGCAGTACTTC
-	TRBV28	TRBJ1-6	-	CASRSTGFISPLHF	TGTGCCAGCAGGTCAACAGGGTTCATCTCACCCCTCCACTTT
-	TRBV29-1	TRBJ1-2	-	CSVAPVGGIYGYTF	TGCAGCGTTGCCCCCGTCGGGGGGATCTATGGCTACACCTTC
-	TRBV27	TRBJ2-3	-	CASSIWDSGGTQYF	TGTGCCAGCAGTATTTGGGACTCCGGAGGTACGCAGTATTTT
-	TRBV7-9	TRBJ1-2	-	CASSLGDYYGYTF	TGTGCCAGCAGCTTAGGGGACTACTATGGCTACACCTTC
-	TRBV7-2	TRBJ1-2	-	CASGWGPNYGYTF	TGTGCCAGCGGATGGGGCCCCAACTATGGCTACACCTTC
few	TRBV12-3/TRBV12-4	TRBJ2-2	TRBD1	CASRVTGTGELFF	TGTGCCAGCAGGGTGACAGGGACCGGGGAGCTGTTTTTT
-	TRBV27	TRBJ2-5	TRBD1	CASSEPPGQGQETQYF	TGTGCCAGCAGTGAACCGCCGGGACAGGGACAAGAGACCCAGTACTTC
-	TRBV6-5	TRBJ1-1	-	CASSHRRGPTEAFF	TGTGCCAGCAGTCACCGCAGGGGCCCCACTGAAGCTTTCTTT
once	TRBV5-4	TRBJ1-2	-	CASSPGRRGASRGGEF	TGTGCCAGCAGCCCGGGTCGCCGGGGAGCCTCACGTGGGGGCGAATTC
once	TRBV27	TRBJ1-2	TRBD1	CASSKLTGDRTNYGYTF	TGTGCCAGCTCCAAACTCACAGGGGACCGCACTAACTATGGCTACACCTTC
-	TRBV2	TRBJ1-2	-	CASSAYDNNYGYTF	TGTGCCAGCAGTGCCTACGACAACAACTATGGCTACACCTTC
-	TRBV4-3	TRBJ2-7	-	CASSPLQGPYEQYF	TGCGCCAGCAGCCCTCTCCAGGGCCCCTACGAGCAGTACTTC
-	TRBV19	TRBJ1-3	-	CASSIIQNSGNTIYF	TGTGCCAGTAGTATCATCCAGAACTCTGGAAACACCATATATTTT
-	TRBV2	TRBJ1-3	-	CASSGQLGNTIYF	TGTGCCAGCAGCGGACAACTTGGAAACACCATATATTTT
-	TRBV7-2	TRBJ1-1	TRBD1	CASSPGQAETEAFF	TGTGCCAGCAGCCCCGGACAGGCTGAAACTGAAGCTTTCTTT
-	TRBV3-1/TRBV3-2	TRBJ1-5	-	CASSLRGGNQPQHF	TGTGCCAGCAGCCTCCGCGGTGGGAATCAGCCCCAGCATTTT
-	TRBV19	TRBJ2-7	TRBD1	CASSIRQGGYEQYF	TGTGCCAGTAGCATACGACAGGGGGGCTACGAGCAGTACTTC
few	TRBV4-3	TRBJ1-6	-	CASSPGPGTPLHF	TGCGCCAGCAGCCCCGGGCCCGGGACACCCCTCCACTTT
-	TRBV30	TRBJ2-2	-	CAWSVGVSTGELFF	TGTGCCTGGAGTGTAGGGGTCAGCACCGGGGAGCTGTTTTTT
few	TRBV5-1	TRBJ1-2	TRBD1	CASSYATFDRGQYGYTF	TGCGCCAGCAGTTATGCGACCTTCGACAGGGGGCAATATGGCTACACCTTC
-	TRBV27	TRBJ1-5	-	CASRATEFNQPQHF	TGTGCCAGCAGGGCGACAGAGTTCAATCAGCCCCAGCATTTT
-	TRBV28	TRBJ1-4	-	CASSLGTREKLFF	TGTGCCAGCAGTCTCGGGACACGTGAAAAACTGTTTTTT
-	TRBV19	TRBJ2-6	TRBD2	CATSPLATGANVLTF	TGTGCCACCTCTCCACTAGCGACTGGGGCCAACGTCCTGACTTTC
-	TRBV19	TRBJ2-1	-	CASSSVQRSGGNEQFF	TGTGCCAGTTCCTCGGTACAGCGGTCCGGGGGCAATGAGCAGTTCTTC
-	TRBV5-4	TRBJ1-2	-	CASSFTGTKDYTF	TGTGCCAGCAGCTTCACGGGGACAAAAGACTACACCTTC
-	TRBV4-3	TRBJ1-4	-	CASSQDRVEKLFF	TGCGCCAGCAGCCAAGATCGGGTTGAAAAACTGTTTTTT
-	TRBV4-3	TRBJ2-7	TRBD1	CASSQDSGQGREQYF	TGCGCCAGCAGCCAAGACTCGGGACAGGGGAGGGAGCAGTACTTC
few	TRBV28	TRBJ1-4	-	CASSPQNTKKLFF	TGTGCCAGCAGTCCGCAGAACACCAAAAAACTGTTTTTT
-	TRBV12-3/TRBV12-4	TRBJ1-2	-	CASSFQGHYGYTF	TGTGCCAGCAGTTTCCAGGGGCACTATGGCTACACCTTC
-	TRBV19	TRBJ1-3	-	CASSITGLSGNTIYF	TGTGCCAGTAGTATAACAGGCTTGTCTGGAAACACCATATATTTT
-	TRBV6-5	TRBJ1-1	-	CASSEGLLNTEAFF	TGTGCCAGCAGCGAGGGACTGTTGAACACTGAAGCTTTCTTT
-	TRBV6-4	TRBJ2-2	TRBD1	CASRPQGSTGELFF	TGTGCCAGCAGGCCACAGGGGAGCACCGGGGAGCTGTTTTTT
-	TRBV21-1	TRBJ1-2	-	CASSRMDGVWCYGYTF	TGTGCCAGCAGCAGGATGGACGGGGTATGGTGCTATGGCTACACCTTC
-	TRBV20-1	TRBJ1-1	-	CSASTRGLDEAFF	TGCAGTGCTAGTACCAGGGGCCTGGATGAAGCTTTCTTT